These 24 T cell receptor beta chains share one sample of origin, sequenced in a study of T cell responses to AZD1222 COVID-19 vaccine. Clones were read by immunoSEQ multiplex PCR, and TCRdb kept only the in-frame ones, dropping some. The profile covers fewer than 150,000 clones, with around 89% appearing a single time and roughly 3.8% taken by the ten largest. Here the sequenced sample was peripheral blood, taken 28 days after the second AZD1222 dose. The receptors here all came from an adult who received the AZD1222 COVID-19 vaccine.

This clone was observed once. This chain links TRBV5-5 with TRBJ2-1; 11 nucleotides agree with TRBD1. The J segment lost 4 bases and the V segment lost 4 bases, leaving 4 bases of the junction unmatched. Germline CDR1 is SGHKS and CDR2 is YYEKEE (reference sequence). The CDR3 sequence is 15 residues long. The CDR3 bases are TGTGCCAGCAGCCTAGGACAGGGGGCATACAATGAGCAGTTCTTC. Its protein product is CASSLGQGAYNEQFF.

The J gene is TRBJ1-2, the V gene TRBV7-2; 9 bases match TRBD1. Germline assignment: CDR1 SGHTA and CDR2 FQGNSA. This CDR3 contains 15 residues. After removal of 2 bases from V and 5 bases from J, the junction contained 6 bases not matched to a gene. As DNA, the CDR3 is TGTGCCAGCAGCTTAACAGGGGGCGCAGGGTATGGCTACACCTTC. Translated, it gives CASSLTGGAGYGYTF.

This chain connects TRBV27 to TRBJ1-1; 8 bases align to TRBD1. The CDR3 is made up of 15 amino acids. The germline V gene has CDR1 MNHEY and CDR2 SMNVEV (reference sequence). V shed 2 bases and J 1 base; nucleotides not matched to a gene: 3. The CDR3 loop reads CASSLQGAANTEAFF. As DNA, the CDR3 is TGTGCCAGCAGTTTACAGGGGGCGGCGAACACTGAAGCTTTCTTT.

This clone was detected once. The sample carries other DNA sequences with the same CDR3. This chain links TRBV12-3 or TRBV12-4 with TRBJ1-5; D is unresolved. V gave up 1 base and J gave up 6 bases, with 4 bases separating them. The CDR3 length is 12 residues. The CDR3, as DNA: TGTGCCAGCAGTTTAGGAGGTCAGCCCCAGCATTTT. Translating gives CASSLGGQPQHF.

The chain carries TRBV30 and TRBJ2-3, with D possibly being TRBD2 (6 bases). Per the germline V gene, CDR1 is GTSNPN and CDR2 is SVGIG (reference sequence). The CDR3 length is 12 residues. The germline V and J ends were trimmed by 2 bases and 8 bases, with 11 bases remaining between them. The CDR3 DNA follows: TGTGCCTGGAGTCGGGAGAGAGGTACGCAGTATTTT. Translated, it gives CAWSRERGTQYF.

Regarding this clone: Because the CDR3's place on the DNA is in doubt, the DNA is left out and the CDR3 is given as listed by TCRdb. J is TRBJ1-1 and V is TRBV29-1; the table's D call of TRBD1 was not tested on the DNA. The length of the CDR3 is 11 amino acids, counting both ends. Germline loops: CDR1 SQVTM, CDR2 ANQGSEA. The CDR3 sequence: CSVGTGTGLLF.

This chain joins TRBV7-2 and TRBJ1-5; TRBD1 matches at 8 bases. Germline CDR1 is SGHTA and CDR2 is FQGNSA. This CDR3 has 15 residues. J was trimmed by 7 bases and V by 1 base; bases with no gene match: 6. The CDR3 is CASSLGTGRNQPQHF. CDR3 coding DNA: TGTGCCAGCAGCTTAGGGACAGGGAGGAACCAGCCCCAGCATTTT.

V is TRBV5-5 and J is TRBJ2-1; D is ambiguous. The CDR3 contains 16 residues. CDR1 and CDR2 (germline): SGHKS, YYEKEE (reference sequence). V lost 1 base, J lost 7 bases, and 18 bases lay in between. CDR3 in amino acids: CASSLTPGFDINEQFF. The CDR3 bases are TGTGCCAGCAGCTTGACCCCCGGGTTTGATATAAATGAGCAGTTCTTC.

This chain links TRBV2 with TRBJ1-6; weak D call: TRBD1 (5 bases). V was trimmed by 1 base and J by 6 bases, leaving 13 bases between them. Germline V gives CDR1 SNHLY, CDR2 FYNNEI. The CDR3 is made up of 16 amino acids. CDR3 in amino acids: CASSEGWAGGNSPLHF. The CDR3 DNA sequence: TGTGCCAGCAGTGAAGGTTGGGCGGGGGGTAATTCACCCCTCCACTTT.

In this sample, this clone turned up once. The chain is built from TRBV9 and TRBJ1-1; TRBD1 might be the D (6 bases). Trimming removed 4 bases at V and 1 base at J, with 11 bases between. The CDR3 is made up of 14 amino acids. Germline V lookup: CDR1 SGDLS, CDR2 YYNGEE. CDR3 sequence (DNA): TGTGCCAGCAGCTCTCGGACAGAGAACACTGAAGCTTTCTTT. It yields the protein CASSSRTENTEAFF.

This clone was counted only a few times. The rearrangement uses TRBV28 and TRBJ1-5; D is possibly TRBD1 (6 bases). Germline CDR1 is MDHEN and CDR2 is SYDVKM. The CDR3 totals 14 residues. V lost 4 bases and J lost 2, with 9 bases in between. The CDR3 sequence is CASSWGQGNQPQHF. DNA for the CDR3: TGTGCCAGCAGTTGGGGACAAGGCAATCAGCCCCAGCATTTT.

The chain carries TRBV3-1 (or the pseudogene TRBV3-2) and TRBJ2-1; 15 bases agree with TRBD2. The CDR3 consists of 18 residues. Germline CDR1 reads LGHDT; CDR2 reads YNNKEL (reference sequence). With V trimmed by 0 bases and J by 5 bases, 5 bases remained unmatched. CDR3 nucleotides: TGTGCCAGCAGCCAAGATGGACTAGCGGGAGGGCCGGACAATGAGCAGTTCTTC. This sequence encodes CASSQDGLAGGPDNEQFF.

J is TRBJ2-7 and V is TRBV7-9; maybe TRBD2 (6 bases). Trimming removed 5 bases at V and 7 bases at J, with 12 bases between. The CDR3 consists of 12 residues. CDR1 and CDR2 from the germline V gene are SEHNR and FQNEAQ (reference sequence). The CDR3: CASSREGREQYF. The DNA for the CDR3 is TGTGCCAGCAGCCGAGAGGGGAGGGAGCAGTACTTC.

This chain joins TRBV7-9 and TRBJ1-1; D is unclear. Trimming took off 3 bases at V and 2 bases at J, with 13 bases between the two ends. The CDR3 has 15 residues. The germline gives CDR1 SEHNR, CDR2 FQNEAQ (reference sequence). CDR3 sequence: CASSLRLGGNTEAFF. DNA of the CDR3: TGTGCCAGCAGCTTGAGACTGGGAGGAAACACTGAAGCTTTCTTT.

In its sample, this clone was seen a few times. The rearrangement uses TRBV19 and TRBJ1-2, with D perhaps matching TRBD1 (5 bases). Trimming took 5 bases from V and 4 from J, leaving 11 bases between them. This CDR3 has 13 amino acids. Germline lookup yields CDR1 LNHDA and CDR2 SQIVND (reference sequence). The CDR3 sequence is CASSPQGPYGYTF. DNA of the CDR3: TGTGCCAGTAGTCCGCAGGGTCCCTATGGCTACACCTTC.

Written as DNA, the CDR3 is TGTGCCAGCAGCCCAGGGACCGCCGACGGAAGCTACACCTTC. Residues: CASSPGTADGSYTF. The chain joins TRBV4-2 to TRBJ1-2, with D perhaps TRBD1 (5 bases). V lost 4 bases and J 9 bases, leaving 18 bases between the germline ends. The CDR3 consists of 14 residues. The germline V gene has CDR1 LGHNA and CDR2 YNFKEQ.

This sequence joins TRBV28 and TRBJ2-3; the match to TRBD2 covers 8 bases. Germline V gene data show CDR1 as MDHEN and CDR2 as SYDVKM. The CDR3 is 13 residues long. Trimming cost V 6 bases and J 5 bases; bases outside gene matches: 4. CDR3 amino acids: CASSGRAKDTQYF. CDR3 nucleotides: TGTGCCAGCAGCGGGAGGGCCAAAGATACGCAGTATTTT.

The chain uses TRBV5-6 and TRBJ2-7, with 8 bases identical to TRBD1. CDR1 and CDR2 (germline): SGHDT, YYEEEE. The CDR3 consists of 13 residues. The V and J ends lost 2 bases and 3 bases, in that order; junction bases with no gene match: 1. CDR3 region: CASSFTGGYEQYF. CDR3 nucleotide sequence: TGTGCCAGCAGCTTCACAGGGGGCTACGAGCAGTACTTC.

The chain employs TRBV12-2 and TRBJ1-1; the table gives TRBD1 as D, unverified against the DNA. TRBV12-2 is deemed a pseudogene. There are 16 residues in the CDR3. The CDR3 nucleotides are TGTGCAAGTCGCTTAGCGTTTTCAGGGCTGAACACTGAAGCTTTCTTT. Translation gives CASRLAFSGLNTEAFF.

The V gene is TRBV7-2, the J gene TRBJ1-5, with D possibly TRBD1 on 6 matching bases. The CDR3 is 17 amino acids. Between the trimmed V and J ends, which lost 2 bases and 0 bases, there was a span of 14 bases. In germline, CDR1 is SGHTA, CDR2 FQGNSA. CDR3 region: CASSLRGVGGSNQPQHF. CDR3 DNA sequence: TGTGCCAGCAGCTTACGGGGGGTAGGGGGTAGCAATCAGCCCCAGCATTTT. Full variable domain (missing parts from reference TRBV7-2 and TRBJ1-5): GAGVSQSPSNKVTEKGKDVELRCDPISGHTALYWYRQSLGQGLEFLIYFQGNSAPDKSGLPSDRFSAERTGGSVSTLTIQRTQQEDSAVYLCASSLRGVGGSNQPQHFGDGTRLSIL.

The CDR3 DNA reads as TGCGCCAGCAGCTTGGCCGTCGGGGCCCCTTATGGCTACACCTTC. It specifies CASSLAVGAPYGYTF. V and J are TRBV5-1 and TRBJ1-2, with D maybe TRBD1 (5 bases). The CDR3 covers 15 residues. In germline, CDR1 is SGHRS, CDR2 YFSETQ. Trimming cost V 0 bases and J 5 bases, with 14 bases left between them.

This chain uses TRBV5-6 with TRBJ2-2; 7 bases are shared with TRBD2. The germline CDR1 and CDR2 sequences are SGHDT and YYEEEE. J lost 1 base, V lost 3 bases, and 9 bases had no gene match. The CDR3 spans 17 residues. The CDR3, as DNA: TGTGCCAGCAGCTGGGCGGGGGACGTGGAGAACACCGGGGAGCTGTTTTTT. Amino acid sequence: CASSWAGDVENTGELFF.

The rearrangement uses TRBV3-1 (or the pseudogene TRBV3-2) and TRBJ2-7, with TRBD1 matching over 8 bases. CDR1 and CDR2 (germline): LGHDT, YNNKEL (reference sequence). Trimming at V came to 10 bases and at J to 5 bases, leaving 7 bases not matched to a gene. The CDR3 runs to 12 residues. The CDR3 DNA reads as TGTGCCAATCGGACAGGGACCGACGAGCAGTACTTC. Translated: CANRTGTDEQYF.

In nucleotides, the CDR3 is TGTGCCAGCAGTACAATCTCACTAGGAACCTACGAGCAGTACTTC. Translated, it gives CASSTISLGTYEQYF. The chain links TRBV6-2 or TRBV6-3 to TRBJ2-7; perhaps TRBD2 as D (5 bases). The CDR3 totals 15 residues. Trimming took off 5 bases at V and 2 bases at J, with 16 bases between the two ends. CDR1 is MNHEY and CDR2 is SVGEGT in the germline V gene.